This T cell receptor (beta chain) was recovered during a study of Graves' ophthalmopathy and Graves' hyperthyroidism. Amplified material comprised TCR beta CDR3 regions derived from RNA transcripts. HTBI primers were used in a first-round RT-PCR, which preceded a second-round multiplex PCR. TCRdb reprocessed the multiplex PCR reads via MiXCR and lists one record per CDR3 protein. The data hold about 380,000 distinct CDR3 sequences, with roughly 15% observed a single time. This clonotype was recorded many times. This TCR came from a young woman with stable Graves' hyperthyroidism. Input material: peripheral blood.

In DNA, the CDR3 is TGCAGCGTTTCCCGGGACAGGAATAACTATGGCTACACCTTC. It specifies CSVSRDRNNYGYTF. The gene calls are TRBV29-1 and TRBJ1-2; 8 bases fit TRBD1. Germline V gives CDR1 SQVTM, CDR2 ANQGSEA. The CDR3 length is 14 residues. The J segment lost 1 base and the V segment lost 5 bases, leaving 6 bases of the junction unmatched.